This TCR beta chain was identified in a study of CD8+ T cells in alopecia areata. V was clipped by 3 bases and J by 6 bases, with 11 bases between them. This CDR3 region has 13 residues. Germline V gene data show CDR1 as LNHDA and CDR2 as SQIVND (reference sequence). As for treatment: oral pan-JAK inhibitor, 5-10 mg twice daily. Following RNA extraction, reverse transcription yielded cDNA that acted as the sequencing template. Profiled with immunoSEQ multiplex PCR; TCRdb holds only in-frame clones, not every one. The table includes some 180,000 clones, about 53% detected once. The specimen comprised CD8+ T cells sorted from blood, sampled at week 24, from a patient treated with tofacitinib. V and J are TRBV19 and TRBJ1-1, with D perhaps matching TRBD1 (6 bases). The origin of this receptor is a human donor with alopecia areata. The CDR3 is CASSITGTAEAFF. The CDR3, as DNA: TGTGCCAGTAGTATTACAGGGACCGCTGAAGCTTTCTTT.